The 15 T cell receptor beta chains below all came from one sample that was sequenced in a study of T-cell memory formation after mild COVID-19 (dated by TCRdb to the early 2020s). Library preparation employed 5' RACE. The sample was run on an Illumina NovaSeq 6000. TCRdb took the public reads, trimmed them with fastp at Q25, ran MiXCR for clone calling and kept in-frame beta chains. Records with the same CDR3 protein are collapsed into one entry carrying the most frequent genes and DNA. This sample is represented by 210,000 or so distinct CDR3 sequences; approximately 16% of them were singletons. The ten top clones hold roughly 2.4% of the sample. The sequenced sample was PBMCs or a T cell subset sorted from them (not recorded which). These receptors came from an adult woman who had mild COVID-19 (a few samples of this study predate the infection). The sample titles of this study are shuffled in the database, so cell type and time point are left out; the donor was told from shared clones.

The chain links TRBV24-1 to TRBJ2-4; the D gene is possibly TRBD1 (5 bases). Germline-derived CDR1 and CDR2 are KGHDR and SFDVKD. The CDR3 runs to 15 residues. Trimming stripped 4 bases from V and 1 base from J, with 10 bases between. For the CDR3, the DNA is TGTGCCACCAGTGACAACGGACACGCCAAAAACATTCAGTACTTC. It codes for CATSDNGHAKNIQYF.

The V gene is TRBV30, the J gene TRBJ1-2, with unresolved D. The CDR3 has 13 amino acids. The V and J ends lost 4 bases and 9 bases respectively, with 18 bases between them. The germline V gene has CDR1 GTSNPN and CDR2 SVGIG (reference sequence). CDR3 nucleotide sequence: TGTGCCTGGATCGGACCAAGAACGGGGAGCTACACCTTC. Protein product: CAWIGPRTGSYTF.

This clonotype was seen more than once but under ten times. This chain connects TRBV20-1 to TRBJ2-7; weak D call: TRBD1 (6 bases). The germline CDR1 and CDR2 sequences are DFQATT and SNEGSKA (reference sequence). V was clipped by 2 bases and J by 3 bases, with 8 bases between them. This CDR3 contains 12 residues. CDR3 nucleotides: TGCAGTGCTAGACAGGGGTACTACGAGCAGTACTTC. Protein: CSARQGYYEQYF.

This clonotype was seen more than once but under ten times. The chain recombines TRBV5-1 with TRBJ1-3, with D unclear. The CDR3 is 18 residues long. Germline CDR1 reads SGHRS; CDR2 reads YFSETQ. V lost 2 bases and J 4 bases, leaving 22 bases between the germline ends. The DNA of the CDR3 is TGCGCCAGCAGCTTCATCATCCGAGGGCCTGGATCGGGAAACACCATATATTTT. Translation: CASSFIIRGPGSGNTIYF.

The chain couples TRBV6-4 to TRBJ1-1, with D possibly being TRBD1 (6 bases). This CDR3 is built from 13 residues. V was shortened by 6 bases and J by 2 bases, with 10 bases between the two germline ends. Looked up from germline, CDR1 is MRHNA and CDR2 is SNTAGT. As DNA, the CDR3 is TGTGCCAGCAGGCAGGACAGCAACACTGAAGCTTTCTTT. Its translation: CASRQDSNTEAFF.

This clonotype was counted a few times. The chain links TRBV5-1 to TRBJ2-3; TRBD1 is a possible D gene (5 bases). Germline V CDR1 and CDR2: SGHRS, YFSETQ. The CDR3 runs 13 residues. V dropped 3 bases and J dropped 4 bases, with 9 bases sitting between them. In DNA form, the CDR3 reads TGCGCCAGCAGCTCGAAGACAGCAGATACGCAGTATTTT. Its protein product is CASSSKTADTQYF.

V gene TRBV7-9 combines with J gene TRBJ1-2; D may be TRBD1 (5 bases). This CDR3 contains 13 residues. The germline V gene encodes CDR1 SEHNR and CDR2 FQNEAQ (reference sequence). Trimming removed 7 bases at V and 3 bases at J, with 12 bases between. CDR3 amino acids: CASTTEGDYGYTF. Here the CDR3 DNA reads TGTGCCAGCACCACGGAAGGGGACTATGGCTACACCTTC.

V usage is TRBV12-3 or TRBV12-4 and J usage is TRBJ1-1; 8 bases line up with TRBD1. V shed 6 bases, J shed 4 bases, and the junction held 7 bases outside the gene matches. The CDR3 is 14 amino acids. CDR3 loop: CASRTTGGGTEAFF. In nucleotides, the CDR3 is TGTGCCAGCAGGACTACAGGGGGAGGCACTGAAGCTTTCTTT.

The rearrangement uses TRBV12-3 or TRBV12-4 and TRBJ1-2, with D possibly matching TRBD1 (6 bases). V lost 6 bases and J 4 bases, leaving 15 bases between the germline ends. CDR3 length equals 14 residues. CDR3 bases: TGTGCCAGCAGGGCACAGGGTTTAAGCTATGGCTACACCTTC. It codes for CASRAQGLSYGYTF.

The rearrangement links TRBV24-1 to TRBJ2-7; the D gene is possibly TRBD2 (7 bases). Germline assignment: CDR1 KGHDR and CDR2 SFDVKD. This CDR3 is built from 17 residues. V gave up 2 bases and J gave up 2 bases, with 18 bases separating them. CDR3 region: CATSDSGEGGRTYEQYF. Here the CDR3 DNA reads TGTGCCACCAGTGATTCTGGGGAGGGGGGAAGAACCTACGAGCAGTACTTC.

This chain joins TRBV12-3 or TRBV12-4 and TRBJ2-7; the match to TRBD1 covers 8 bases. The CDR3 runs 17 residues. With V trimmed by 1 base and J by 7 bases, 15 bases remained unmatched. CDR3 nucleotides: TGTGCCAGCAGTTTAGAGCGCTTCGGGACAGGTGTAGGGGAGCAGTACTTC. Translating it yields CASSLERFGTGVGEQYF.

The sample holds one count of this clonotype. The chain combines TRBV24-1 with TRBJ1-5, with D unclear. CDR1 KGHDR and CDR2 SFDVKD come from the germline V gene. V lost 5 bases to trimming and J lost 0 bases, with 13 bases between them. The CDR3 is 16 residues long. The CDR3 nucleotides are TGTGCCACCAGTGCAAAGGATTACTATAGCAATCAGCCCCAGCATTTT. Translating it yields CATSAKDYYSNQPQHF.

This clonotype turned up a few times. V is TRBV24-1 and J is TRBJ2-5; D might be TRBD1 (6 bases). The germline V gene encodes CDR1 KGHDR and CDR2 SFDVKD. The CDR3 is 19 amino acids. Trimming removed 7 bases from V and 2 bases from J, with 28 bases in between. CDR3 in DNA: TGTGCCACCAGCCAACAATCCGGACAGCTCCGAAATGATCAAGAGACCCAGTACTTC. Translated, it gives CATSQQSGQLRNDQETQYF.

This clonotype was seen ten or more times. The rearrangement links TRBV5-1 to TRBJ2-1; D is uncertain. From germline, CDR1 is SGHRS and CDR2 YFSETQ. The CDR3 contains 16 residues. Trimming removed 4 bases from V and 0 bases from J, with 14 bases in between. The CDR3 loop reads CASSPMPASSYNEQFF. The CDR3, as DNA: TGCGCCAGCAGCCCTATGCCTGCTAGCTCCTACAATGAGCAGTTCTTC.

The V and J genes are TRBV12-3 or TRBV12-4 and TRBJ1-1; D remains unclear. The CDR3 sequence is 12 residues long. The V end lost 3 bases, the J end lost 6 bases, and 8 bases lay between the germline ends. The CDR3 sequence: CASSFRFAEAFF. As DNA, the CDR3 is TGTGCCAGCAGTTTTAGATTTGCTGAAGCTTTCTTT.